Reported below is one T cell receptor beta chain. Its antigen is as yet unknown. This CDR3 is 15 amino acids long. The ends were cut back, 3 bases at V and 0 bases at J, with 11 bases in the middle. Study-wide results and limits: In terms of TCR gene usage, tumor memory CD4+ T cells clustered together with blood and lymph node memory CD4+ cells, as well as with lymph node naive CD4+ cells.

Constant-region reverse primers amplified full-length variable regions, followed by semi-nested Nested Universal Primer A PCR. TCRdb reprocessed the 5' RACE reads with MiXCR, giving one entry per CDR3 protein. Here the sample spans more than 6,000 distinct CDR3 sequences, about 50% being singletons. Naive CD4+ T cells were purified with Tregs depleted by CD25. The chain links TRBV12-3 or TRBV12-4 to TRBJ2-5; TRBD2 is a possible D gene (7 bases). The sequenced sample consisted of naive CD4+ T cells sorted from a lymph node. Subset defined: naive CD4+ T cells, CD4+CD45RA+CD25-. This TCR derives from a female donor with breast cancer. The CDR3 nucleotides are TGTGCCAGCAGTTTTACGGGGGGCTACCAAGAGACCCAGTACTTC. Translation gives CASSFTGGYQETQYF.